These 7 T cell receptor beta chains were sequenced from one sample in a study of shared clonotypes between healthy human individuals. Clones were sequenced by immunoSEQ multiplex PCR, and TCRdb holds only the in-frame ones, with some missing. The sample lists hundreds of thousands of clones; around 77% were seen once. Sequenced input: PBMCs. Every receptor here comes from a woman in her thirties or forties in good health. Some clones in this sample may be carry-over from other donors' samples.

The chain links TRBV30 to TRBJ1-4; possible D gene TRBD1, 6 bases. V was trimmed by 5 bases and J by 4 bases, leaving 14 bases between them. The CDR3 spans 14 residues. CDR1 GTSNPN and CDR2 SVGIG come from the germline V gene (reference sequence). The CDR3 DNA reads TGTGCCTGGGGGCAGGGGTTTTATAATGAAAAACTGTTTTTT. It translates to CAWGQGFYNEKLFF.

The gene calls are TRBV18 and TRBJ2-7; 11 bases match TRBD1. The CDR3 is made up of 15 amino acids. Looked up from germline, CDR1 is KGHSH and CDR2 is LQKENI. The junction had 5 bases not matched to a gene; V was cut back by 2 bases and J by 5 bases. Here the CDR3 DNA reads TGTGCCAGCTCACCATCCGGGACAGGGGGGCACGAGCAGTACTTC. As protein: CASSPSGTGGHEQYF.

The chain links TRBV30 to TRBJ1-5; tentatively, D is TRBD1 (6 bases). Deletions cut 2 bases from V and 0 bases from J, with 14 bases between. Germline lookup yields CDR1 GTSNPN and CDR2 SVGIG (reference sequence). The CDR3 loop spans 16 amino acids. The CDR3 reads CAWSPWDKNSNQPQHF. CDR3 in DNA: TGTGCCTGGAGTCCCTGGGACAAAAATAGCAATCAGCCCCAGCATTTT.

This sequence joins TRBV7-8 and TRBJ1-3; D not resolved. The CDR3 contains 14 residues. The V gene's germline CDR1 is SGHVS and CDR2 FQNEAQ. V lost 1 base and J lost 3, with 7 bases in between. The CDR3 DNA reads TGTGCCAGCAGCTTAGAGGGATTTGGAAACACCATATATTTT. Translating it yields CASSLEGFGNTIYF.

This rearrangement joins TRBV2 to TRBJ2-1; 8 bases are shared with TRBD2. Per the germline V gene, CDR1 is SNHLY and CDR2 is FYNNEI. The CDR3 covers 16 residues. The trim removed 6 bases at V and 6 bases at J, leaving 13 bases unmatched. This chain's CDR3 is CASSLLGLAASNEQFF. As DNA, the CDR3 is TGTGCCAGCAGCCTCTTAGGACTAGCAGCTAGCAATGAGCAGTTCTTC.

This sequence joins TRBV5-5 and TRBJ1-1, with 7 bases that match TRBD1. Trimming removed 3 bases from V and 4 bases from J; junction bases left unmatched: 6. CDR3 length: 14 residues. Germline assignment: CDR1 SGHKS and CDR2 YYEKEE (reference sequence). The CDR3 nucleotides read TGTGCCAGCAGCTGGAGACAGGGAGGCACTGAAGCTTTCTTT. This codes for CASSWRQGGTEAFF.

The genes are TRBV6-5 and TRBJ2-7; TRBD1 is a possible D gene (6 bases). Per germline, CDR1 MNHEY and CDR2 SVGAGI. With 5 bases removed from V and 5 bases from J, the gap between germline ends came to 16 bases. The CDR3 is made up of 14 amino acids. The CDR3 is CASSVHRVRDEQYF. CDR3 bases: TGTGCCAGCAGTGTACACAGGGTGAGGGACGAGCAGTACTTC.